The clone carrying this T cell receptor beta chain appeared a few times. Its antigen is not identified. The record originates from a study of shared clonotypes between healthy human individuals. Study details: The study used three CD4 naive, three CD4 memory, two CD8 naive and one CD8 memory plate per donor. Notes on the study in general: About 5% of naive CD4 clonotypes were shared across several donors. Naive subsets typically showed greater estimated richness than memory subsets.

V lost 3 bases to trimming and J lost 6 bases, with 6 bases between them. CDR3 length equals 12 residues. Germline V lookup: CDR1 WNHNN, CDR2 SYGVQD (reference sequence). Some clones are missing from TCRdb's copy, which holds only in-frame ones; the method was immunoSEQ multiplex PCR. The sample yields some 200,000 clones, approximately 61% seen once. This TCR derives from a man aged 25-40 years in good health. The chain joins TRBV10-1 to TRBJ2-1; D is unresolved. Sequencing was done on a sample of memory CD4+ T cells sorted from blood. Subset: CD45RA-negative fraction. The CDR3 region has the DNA TGCGCCAGCAGTGACCGTATCAATGAGCAGTTCTTC. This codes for CASSDRINEQFF.